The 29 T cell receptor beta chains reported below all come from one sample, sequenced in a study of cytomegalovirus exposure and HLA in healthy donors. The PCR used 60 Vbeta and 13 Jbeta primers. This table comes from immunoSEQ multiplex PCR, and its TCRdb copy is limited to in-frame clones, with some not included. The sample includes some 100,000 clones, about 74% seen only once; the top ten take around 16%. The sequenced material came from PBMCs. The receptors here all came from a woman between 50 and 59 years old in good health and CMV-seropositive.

The CDR3 DNA reads TGCGCCAGCAGCCAAGATGCGCAGGGTTATCAGCCCCAGCATTTT. This sequence encodes CASSQDAQGYQPQHF. The chain couples TRBV4-1 to TRBJ1-5; D might be TRBD1 (5 bases). Trimming removed 0 bases from V and 5 bases from J, with 11 bases in between. The CDR3 sequence is 15 residues long. Looked up from germline, CDR1 is MGHRA and CDR2 is YSYEKL.

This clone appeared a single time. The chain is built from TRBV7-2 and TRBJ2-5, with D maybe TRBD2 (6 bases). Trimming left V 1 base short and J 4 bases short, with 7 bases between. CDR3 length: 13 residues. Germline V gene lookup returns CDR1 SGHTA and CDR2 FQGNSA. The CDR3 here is CASSLGRVETQYF. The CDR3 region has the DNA TGTGCCAGCAGCTTAGGGAGGGTAGAGACCCAGTACTTC.

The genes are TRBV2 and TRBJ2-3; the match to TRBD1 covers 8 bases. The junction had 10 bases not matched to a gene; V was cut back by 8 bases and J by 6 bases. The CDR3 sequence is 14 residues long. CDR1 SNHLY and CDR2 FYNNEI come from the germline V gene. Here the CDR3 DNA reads TGTGCCAGCGGACTCAGGGGGCGCGGGGATACGCAGTATTTT. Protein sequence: CASGLRGRGDTQYF.

CDR3 residues: CASSLADRGQNTQYF. The CDR3 DNA reads as TGTGCCAGCAGCTTAGCGGACAGGGGGCAAAATACGCAGTATTTT. The chain is built from TRBV7-9 and TRBJ2-3; 11 bases agree with TRBD1. The V segment lost 0 bases and the J segment 7 bases; nucleotides outside the gene matches: 3. CDR1 and CDR2 (germline): SEHNR, FQNEAQ (reference sequence). CDR3 length: 15 residues.

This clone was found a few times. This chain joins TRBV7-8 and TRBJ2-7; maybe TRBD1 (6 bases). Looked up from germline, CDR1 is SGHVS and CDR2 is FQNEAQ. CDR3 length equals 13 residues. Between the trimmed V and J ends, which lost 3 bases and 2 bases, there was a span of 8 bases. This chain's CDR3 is CASSLDSTYEQYF. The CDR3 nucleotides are TGTGCCAGCAGCTTGGACAGTACCTACGAGCAGTACTTC. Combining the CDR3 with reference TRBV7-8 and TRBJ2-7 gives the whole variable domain GAGVSQSPRYKVAKRGQDVALRCDPISGHVSLFWYQQALGQGPEFLTYFQNEAQLDKSGLPSDRFFAERPEGSVSTLKIQRTQQEDSAVYLCASSLDSTYEQYFGPGTRLTVT.

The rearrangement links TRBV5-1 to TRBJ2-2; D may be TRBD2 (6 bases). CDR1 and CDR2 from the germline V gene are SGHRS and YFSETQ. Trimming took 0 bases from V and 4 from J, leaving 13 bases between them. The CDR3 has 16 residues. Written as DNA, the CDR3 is TGCGCCAGCAGCTTGGTGGCAGGGCGGGGCACCGGGGAGCTGTTTTTT. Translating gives CASSLVAGRGTGELFF.

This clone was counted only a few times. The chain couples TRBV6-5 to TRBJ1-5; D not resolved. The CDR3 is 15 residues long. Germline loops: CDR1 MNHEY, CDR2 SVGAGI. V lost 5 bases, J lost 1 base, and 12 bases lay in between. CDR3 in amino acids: CASSAQAISNQPQHF. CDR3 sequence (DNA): TGTGCCAGCAGTGCCCAGGCTATAAGCAATCAGCCCCAGCATTTT.

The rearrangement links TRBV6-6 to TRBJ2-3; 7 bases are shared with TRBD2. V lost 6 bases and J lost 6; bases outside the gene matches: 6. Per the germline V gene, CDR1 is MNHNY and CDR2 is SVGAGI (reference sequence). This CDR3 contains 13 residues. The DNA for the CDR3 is TGTGCCAGCAGCAGGACTAGAGGGGATACGCAGTATTTT. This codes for CASSRTRGDTQYF.

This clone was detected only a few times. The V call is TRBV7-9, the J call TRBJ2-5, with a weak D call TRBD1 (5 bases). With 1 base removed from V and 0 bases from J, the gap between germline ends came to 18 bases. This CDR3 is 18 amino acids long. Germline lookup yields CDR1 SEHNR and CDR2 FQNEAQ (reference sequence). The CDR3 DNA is TGTGCCAGCAGCTTAGGTTCAGGGCCACAATTAAACCAAGAGACCCAGTACTTC. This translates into CASSLGSGPQLNQETQYF.

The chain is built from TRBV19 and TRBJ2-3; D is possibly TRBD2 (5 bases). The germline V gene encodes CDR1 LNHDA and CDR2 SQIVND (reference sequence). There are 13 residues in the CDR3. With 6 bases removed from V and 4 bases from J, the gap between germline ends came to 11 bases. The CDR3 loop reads CASRGREPDTQYF. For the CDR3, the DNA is TGTGCCAGTAGGGGAAGGGAGCCAGATACGCAGTATTTT.

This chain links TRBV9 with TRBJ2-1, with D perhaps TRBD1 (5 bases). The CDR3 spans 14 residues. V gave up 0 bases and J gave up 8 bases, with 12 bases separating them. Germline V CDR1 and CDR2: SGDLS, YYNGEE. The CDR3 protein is CASSVGKGHYEQFF. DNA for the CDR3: TGTGCCAGCAGCGTAGGGAAGGGGCATTATGAGCAGTTCTTC.

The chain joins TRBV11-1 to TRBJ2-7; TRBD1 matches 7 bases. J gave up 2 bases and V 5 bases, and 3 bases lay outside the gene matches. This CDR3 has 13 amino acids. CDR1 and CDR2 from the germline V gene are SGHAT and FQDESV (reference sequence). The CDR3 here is CASSRTGTYEQYF. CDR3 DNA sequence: TGTGCCAGCAGCAGGACAGGCACCTACGAGCAGTACTTC.

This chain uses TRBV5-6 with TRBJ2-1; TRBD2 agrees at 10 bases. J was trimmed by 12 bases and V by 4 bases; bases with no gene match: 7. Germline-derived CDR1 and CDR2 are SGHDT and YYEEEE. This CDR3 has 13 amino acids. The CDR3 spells CASSGLAAGGQFF. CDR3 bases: TGTGCCAGCAGCGGACTAGCGGCCGGAGGGCAGTTCTTC.

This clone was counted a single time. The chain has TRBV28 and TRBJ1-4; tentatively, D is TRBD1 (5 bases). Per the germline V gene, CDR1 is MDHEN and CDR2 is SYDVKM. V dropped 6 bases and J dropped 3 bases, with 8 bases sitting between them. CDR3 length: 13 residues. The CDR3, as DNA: TGTGCCAGCAGGCGGGGGTCTAATGAAAAACTGTTTTTT. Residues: CASRRGSNEKLFF.

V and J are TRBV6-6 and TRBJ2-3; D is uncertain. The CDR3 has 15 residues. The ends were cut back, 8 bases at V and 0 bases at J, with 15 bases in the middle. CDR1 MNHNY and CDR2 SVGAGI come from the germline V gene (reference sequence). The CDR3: CASVAANPSTDTQYF. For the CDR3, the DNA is TGTGCCAGCGTTGCGGCCAACCCTAGCACAGATACGCAGTATTTT.

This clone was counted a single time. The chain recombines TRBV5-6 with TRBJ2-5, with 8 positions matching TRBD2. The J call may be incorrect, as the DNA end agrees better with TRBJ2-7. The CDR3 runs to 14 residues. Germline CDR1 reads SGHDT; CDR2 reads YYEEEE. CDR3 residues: CASSFRGLGYEQYF. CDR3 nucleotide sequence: TGTGCCAGCAGCTTTCGGGGACTAGGGTACGAGCAGTACTTC.

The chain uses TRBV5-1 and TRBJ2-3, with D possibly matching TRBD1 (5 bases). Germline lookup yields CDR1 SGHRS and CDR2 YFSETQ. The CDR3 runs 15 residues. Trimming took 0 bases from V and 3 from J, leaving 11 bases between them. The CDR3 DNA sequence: TGCGCCAGCAGCTTGGAAGGGGTTCGAACAGATACGCAGTATTTT. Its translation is CASSLEGVRTDTQYF.

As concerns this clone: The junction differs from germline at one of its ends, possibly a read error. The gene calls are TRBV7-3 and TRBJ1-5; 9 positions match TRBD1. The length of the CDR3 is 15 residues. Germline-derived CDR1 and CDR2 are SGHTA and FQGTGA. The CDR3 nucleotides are TGTTCCAGCAGCCCGCAACAGGGGGCAAGTCAGCCCCAGCATTTT. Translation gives CSSSPQQGASQPQHF.

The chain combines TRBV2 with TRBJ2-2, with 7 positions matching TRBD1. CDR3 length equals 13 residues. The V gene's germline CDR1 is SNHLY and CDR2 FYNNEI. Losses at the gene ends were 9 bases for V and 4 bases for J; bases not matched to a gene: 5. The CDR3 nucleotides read TGTGCCAGTACAGGGGTCCGCACCGGGGAGCTGTTTTTT. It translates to CASTGVRTGELFF.

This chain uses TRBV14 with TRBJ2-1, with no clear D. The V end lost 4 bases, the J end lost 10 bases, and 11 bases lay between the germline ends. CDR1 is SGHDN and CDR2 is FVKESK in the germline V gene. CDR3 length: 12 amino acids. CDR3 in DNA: TGTGCCAGCAGCCGACAAGAATCGGAGCAGTTCTTC. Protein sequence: CASSRQESEQFF.

CDR3 in amino acids: CASHSEGRAYEQYF. The CDR3 nucleotides are TGTGCCAGCCATTCGGAGGGCCGCGCCTACGAGCAGTACTTC. The chain is built from TRBV28 and TRBJ2-7; perhaps TRBD2 as D (6 bases). This CDR3 has 14 residues. Trimming stripped 8 bases from V and 2 bases from J, with 16 bases between. The V gene's germline CDR1 is MDHEN and CDR2 SYDVKM.

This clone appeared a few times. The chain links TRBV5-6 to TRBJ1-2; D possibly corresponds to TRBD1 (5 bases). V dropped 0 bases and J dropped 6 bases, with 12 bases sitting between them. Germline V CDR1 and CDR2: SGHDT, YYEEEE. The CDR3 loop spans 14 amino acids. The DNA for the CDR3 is TGTGCCAGCAGCTTGGTGGGCAGGGTGGATGGCTACACCTTC. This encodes CASSLVGRVDGYTF.

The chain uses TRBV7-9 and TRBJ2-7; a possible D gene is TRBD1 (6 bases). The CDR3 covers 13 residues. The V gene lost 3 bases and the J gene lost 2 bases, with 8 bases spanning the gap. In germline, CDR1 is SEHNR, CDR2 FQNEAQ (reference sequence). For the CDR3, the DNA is TGTGCCAGCAGCTTTTCAGGGGCCTACGAGCAGTACTTC. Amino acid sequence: CASSFSGAYEQYF. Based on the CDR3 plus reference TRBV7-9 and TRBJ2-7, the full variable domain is DTGVSQNPRHKITKRGQNVTFRCDPISEHNRLYWYRQTLGQGPEFLTYFQNEAQLEKSRLLSDRFSAERPKGSFSTLEIQRTEQGDSAMYLCASSFSGAYEQYFGPGTRLTVT.

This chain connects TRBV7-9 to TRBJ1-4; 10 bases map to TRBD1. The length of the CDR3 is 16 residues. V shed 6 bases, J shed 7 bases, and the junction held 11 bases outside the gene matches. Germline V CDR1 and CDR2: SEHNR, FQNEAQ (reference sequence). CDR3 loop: CASSHKSDRGPEKLFF. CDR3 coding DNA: TGTGCCAGCAGTCATAAGTCAGACAGGGGGCCTGAAAAACTGTTTTTT.

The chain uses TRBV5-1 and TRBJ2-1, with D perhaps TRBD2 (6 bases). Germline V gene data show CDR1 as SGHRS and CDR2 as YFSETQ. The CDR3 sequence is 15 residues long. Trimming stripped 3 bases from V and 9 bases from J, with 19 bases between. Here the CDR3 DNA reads TGCGCCAGCAGCTGGGGGGACCGGGGTGGGAGTGAGCAGTTCTTC. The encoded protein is CASSWGDRGGSEQFF.

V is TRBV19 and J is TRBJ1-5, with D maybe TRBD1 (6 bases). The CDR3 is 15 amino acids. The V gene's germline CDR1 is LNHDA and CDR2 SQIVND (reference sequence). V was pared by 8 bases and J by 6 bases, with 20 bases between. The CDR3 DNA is TGTGCCAGTCAAAGGGGGTTCACATCAGGTCAGCCCCAGCATTTT. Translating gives CASQRGFTSGQPQHF.

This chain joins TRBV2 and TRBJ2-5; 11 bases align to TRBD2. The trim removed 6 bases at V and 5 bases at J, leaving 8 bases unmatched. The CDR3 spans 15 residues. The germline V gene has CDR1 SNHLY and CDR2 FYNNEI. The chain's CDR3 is CASSPLAGVLETQYF. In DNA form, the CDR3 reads TGTGCCAGCAGCCCACTAGCGGGAGTTTTGGAGACCCAGTACTTC.

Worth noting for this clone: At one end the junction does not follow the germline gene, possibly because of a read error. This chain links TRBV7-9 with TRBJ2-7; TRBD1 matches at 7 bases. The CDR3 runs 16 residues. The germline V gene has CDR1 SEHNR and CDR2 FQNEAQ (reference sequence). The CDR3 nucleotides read TGTTCCAGCAGCCCCAGTCCCTCGGGACAGCTCCTACGAGTGTACTTC. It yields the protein CSSSPSPSGQLLRVYF. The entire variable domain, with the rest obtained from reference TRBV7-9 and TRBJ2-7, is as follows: DTGVSQNPRHKITKRGQNVTFRCDPISEHNRLYWYRQTLGQGPEFLTYFQNEAQLEKSRLLSDRFSAERPKGSFSTLEIQRTEQGDSAMYLCSSSPSPSGQLLRVYFGPGTRLTVT.

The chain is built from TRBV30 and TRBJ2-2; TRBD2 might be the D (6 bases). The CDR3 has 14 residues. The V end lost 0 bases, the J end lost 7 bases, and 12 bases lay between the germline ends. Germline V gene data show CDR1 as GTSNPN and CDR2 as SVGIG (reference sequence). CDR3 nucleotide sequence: TGTGCCTGGAGTGTGTACGGGGGTTACGGGGAGCTGTTTTTT. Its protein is CAWSVYGGYGELFF.